The T cell receptor (beta chain) under discussion was sequenced for a study of patients and donors after allogeneic stem cell transplantation (dated by TCRdb to between 2020 and 2021). This clonotype was found a few times. What antigen it recognizes has not been identified. There are no base qualities to consult, and no much larger clone falls within one base. Receptor libraries were prepared by RT-PCR. The run used a NextSeq 550. The public reads were quality trimmed at Q25 with fastp and then assembled into clones with MiXCR by TCRdb, keeping productive beta chains. Each CDR3 protein appears once, grouped with its most common genes and DNA. This sample is represented by about 960,000 distinct CDR3 sequences; more than 15% of them were singletons. The ten biggest clones cover 6% of the sample. The receptor was derived from a human donor who was either an allogeneic HSCT recipient or a stem cell or donor lymphocyte infusion donor (not recorded which). It is not recorded whose cells these are; they may come from a transplant donor. The sequencing input was blood, either unsorted or a sorted T cell fraction (not recorded which).

The DNA sequence is TGTGCCAGCAGTTACCGGGACAGGGGGCGTTATGAGCAGTTCTTC. Its translation reads: CASSYRDRGRYEQFF. The sequence joins TRBV6-5 to TRBJ2-1; 12 central bases correspond to TRBD1. CDR1 and CDR2, looked up from the germline V gene, are MNHEY and SVGAGI. Trimming removed 2 bases from V and 8 bases from J; the gene matches leave 4 bases unexplained. The CDR3 sequence holds 15 residues, the cysteine and phenylalanine included. Only the CDR3 DNA stays, 45 bases, in frame from base 1.